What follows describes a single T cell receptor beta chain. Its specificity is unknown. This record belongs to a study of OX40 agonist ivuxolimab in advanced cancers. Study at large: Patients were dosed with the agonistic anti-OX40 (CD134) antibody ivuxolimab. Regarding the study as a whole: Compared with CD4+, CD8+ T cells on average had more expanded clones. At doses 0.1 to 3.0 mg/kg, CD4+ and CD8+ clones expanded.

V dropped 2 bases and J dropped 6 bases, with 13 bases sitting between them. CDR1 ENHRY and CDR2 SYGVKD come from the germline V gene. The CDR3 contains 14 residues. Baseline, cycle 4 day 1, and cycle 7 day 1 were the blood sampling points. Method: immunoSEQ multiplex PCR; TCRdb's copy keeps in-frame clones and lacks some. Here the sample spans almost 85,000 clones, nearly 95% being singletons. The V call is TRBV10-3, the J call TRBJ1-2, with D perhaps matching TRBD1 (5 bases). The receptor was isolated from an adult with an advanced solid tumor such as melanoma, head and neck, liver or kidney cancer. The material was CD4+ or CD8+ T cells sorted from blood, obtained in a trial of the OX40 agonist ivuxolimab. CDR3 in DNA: TGTGCCATCAGTGAGGAAGACAGTCACAATGGCTACACCTTC. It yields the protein CAISEEDSHNGYTF.